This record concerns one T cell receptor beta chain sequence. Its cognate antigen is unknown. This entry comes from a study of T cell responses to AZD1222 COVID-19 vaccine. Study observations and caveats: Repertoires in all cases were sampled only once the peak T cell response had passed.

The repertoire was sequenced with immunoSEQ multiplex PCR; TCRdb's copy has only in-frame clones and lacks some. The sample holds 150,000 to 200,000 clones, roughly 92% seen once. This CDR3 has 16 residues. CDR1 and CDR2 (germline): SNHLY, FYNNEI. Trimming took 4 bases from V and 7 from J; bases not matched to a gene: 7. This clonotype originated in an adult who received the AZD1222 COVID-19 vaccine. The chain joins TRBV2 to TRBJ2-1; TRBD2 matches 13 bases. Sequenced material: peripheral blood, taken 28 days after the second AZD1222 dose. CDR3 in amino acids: CASSVRTSGRGNEQFF. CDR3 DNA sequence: TGTGCCAGCAGTGTAAGGACTAGCGGGAGAGGGAATGAGCAGTTCTTC.